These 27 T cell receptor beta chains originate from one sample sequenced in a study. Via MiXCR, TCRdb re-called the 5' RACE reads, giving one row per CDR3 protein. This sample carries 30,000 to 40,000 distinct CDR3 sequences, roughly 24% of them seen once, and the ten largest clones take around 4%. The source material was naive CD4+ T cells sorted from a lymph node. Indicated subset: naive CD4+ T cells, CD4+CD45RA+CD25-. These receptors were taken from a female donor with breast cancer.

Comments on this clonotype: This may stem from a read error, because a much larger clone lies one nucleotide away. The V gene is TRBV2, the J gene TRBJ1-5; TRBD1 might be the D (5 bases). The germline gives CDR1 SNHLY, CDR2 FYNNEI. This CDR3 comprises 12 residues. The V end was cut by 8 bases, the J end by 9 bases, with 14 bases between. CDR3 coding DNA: TGTGCCAGCGGGCCGTCGGGACGGCCCCAGCATTTT. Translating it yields CASGPSGRPQHF.

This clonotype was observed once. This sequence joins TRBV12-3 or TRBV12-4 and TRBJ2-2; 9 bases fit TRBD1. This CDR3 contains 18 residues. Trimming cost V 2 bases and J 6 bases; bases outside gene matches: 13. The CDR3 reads CASSLWESGQGNPGELFF. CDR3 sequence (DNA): TGTGCCAGCAGTTTATGGGAGTCGGGACAGGGAAATCCCGGGGAGCTGTTTTTT.

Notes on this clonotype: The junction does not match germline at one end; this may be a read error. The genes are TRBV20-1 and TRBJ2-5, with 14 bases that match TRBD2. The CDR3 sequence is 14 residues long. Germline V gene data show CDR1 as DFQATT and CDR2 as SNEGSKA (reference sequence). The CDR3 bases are TGCAGTGCCCCGGGACTAGCGGGAGTTGAGACCCTGTACTTC. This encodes CSAPGLAGVETLYF.

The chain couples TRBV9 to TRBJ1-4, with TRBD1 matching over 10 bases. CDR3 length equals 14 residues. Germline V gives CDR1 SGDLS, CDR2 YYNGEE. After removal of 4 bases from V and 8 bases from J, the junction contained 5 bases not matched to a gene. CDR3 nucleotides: TGTGCCAGCAGCCCGGGGACAGGGGACGAAAAACTGTTTTTT. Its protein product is CASSPGTGDEKLFF.

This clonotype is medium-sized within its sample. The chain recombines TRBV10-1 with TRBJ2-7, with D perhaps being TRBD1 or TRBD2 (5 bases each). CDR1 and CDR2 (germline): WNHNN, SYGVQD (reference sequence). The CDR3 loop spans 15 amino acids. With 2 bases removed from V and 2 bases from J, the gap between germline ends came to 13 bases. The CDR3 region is CASSEGWGRTYEQYF. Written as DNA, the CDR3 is TGCGCCAGCAGTGAGGGCTGGGGACGGACCTACGAGCAGTACTTC.

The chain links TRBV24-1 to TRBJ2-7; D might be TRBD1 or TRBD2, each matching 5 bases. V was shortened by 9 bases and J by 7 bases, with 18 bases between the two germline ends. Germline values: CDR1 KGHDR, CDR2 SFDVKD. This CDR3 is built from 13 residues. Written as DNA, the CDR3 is TGTGCCACCTCCGGGACGGCCTTGGGGGAGCAGTACTTC. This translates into CATSGTALGEQYF.

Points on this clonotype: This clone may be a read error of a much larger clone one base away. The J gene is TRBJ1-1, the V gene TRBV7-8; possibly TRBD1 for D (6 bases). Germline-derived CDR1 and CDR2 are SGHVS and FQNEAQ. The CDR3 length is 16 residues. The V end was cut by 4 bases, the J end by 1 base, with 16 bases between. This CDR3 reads CASSSWVDRPNTEAFF. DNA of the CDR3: TGTGCCAGCAGCTCCTGGGTCGACAGGCCGAACACTGAAGCTTTCTTT.

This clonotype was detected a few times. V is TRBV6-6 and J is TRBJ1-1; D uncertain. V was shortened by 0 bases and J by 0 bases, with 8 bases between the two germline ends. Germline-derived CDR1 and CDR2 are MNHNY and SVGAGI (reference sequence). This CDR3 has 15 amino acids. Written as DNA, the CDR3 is TGTGCCAGCAGTTACTCTGAGGGAGTGAACACTGAAGCTTTCTTT. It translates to CASSYSEGVNTEAFF.

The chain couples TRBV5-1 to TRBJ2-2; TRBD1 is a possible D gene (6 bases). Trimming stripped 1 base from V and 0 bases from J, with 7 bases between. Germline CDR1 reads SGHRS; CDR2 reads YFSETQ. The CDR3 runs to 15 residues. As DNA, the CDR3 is TGCGCCAGCAGCTTGACAGGGTCGAACACCGGGGAGCTGTTTTTT. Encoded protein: CASSLTGSNTGELFF.

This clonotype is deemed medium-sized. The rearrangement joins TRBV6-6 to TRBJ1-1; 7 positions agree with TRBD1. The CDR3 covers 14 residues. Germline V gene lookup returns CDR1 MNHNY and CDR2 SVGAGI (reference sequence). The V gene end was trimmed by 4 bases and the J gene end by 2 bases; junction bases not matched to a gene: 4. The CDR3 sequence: CASSSDRDNTEAFF. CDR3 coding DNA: TGTGCCAGCAGTTCAGACAGGGACAACACTGAAGCTTTCTTT.

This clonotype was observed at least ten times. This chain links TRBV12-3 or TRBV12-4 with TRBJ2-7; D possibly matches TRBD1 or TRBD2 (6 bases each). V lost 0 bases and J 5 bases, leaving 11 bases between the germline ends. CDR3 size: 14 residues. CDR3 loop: CASSLAGGPNEQYF. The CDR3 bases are TGTGCCAGCAGTTTAGCCGGGGGCCCTAACGAGCAGTACTTC.

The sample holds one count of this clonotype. CDR3 sequence: CASSLAASATYEQYF. CDR3 in DNA: TGTGCCAGCAGCTTGGCGGCTAGCGCGACCTACGAGCAGTACTTC. V gene TRBV5-5 combines with J gene TRBJ2-7; maybe TRBD2 (6 bases). Germline assignment: CDR1 SGHKS and CDR2 YYEKEE (reference sequence). Trimming took 0 bases from V and 2 from J, leaving 12 bases between them. This CDR3 comprises 15 residues. Variable domain in full (rest from reference TRBV5-5 and TRBJ2-7): DAGVTQSPTHLIKTRGQQVTLRCSPISGHKSVSWYQQVLGQGPQFIFQYYEKEERGRGNFPDRFSARQFPNYSSELNVNALLLGDSALYLCASSLAASATYEQYFGPGTRLTVT.

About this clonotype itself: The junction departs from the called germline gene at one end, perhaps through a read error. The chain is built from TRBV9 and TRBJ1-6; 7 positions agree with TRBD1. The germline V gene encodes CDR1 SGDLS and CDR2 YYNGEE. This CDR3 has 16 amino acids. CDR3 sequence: CASSEYGTENNTPLHF. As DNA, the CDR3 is TGTGCCAGCAGCGAGTATGGGACAGAAAATAATACACCCCTCCACTTT.

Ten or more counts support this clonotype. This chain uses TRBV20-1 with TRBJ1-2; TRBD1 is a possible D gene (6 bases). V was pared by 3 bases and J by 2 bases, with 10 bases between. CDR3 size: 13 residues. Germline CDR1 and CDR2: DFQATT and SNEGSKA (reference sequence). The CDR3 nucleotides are TGCAGTGCTAGCCGGACAGCAAACTATGGCTACACCTTC. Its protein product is CSASRTANYGYTF.

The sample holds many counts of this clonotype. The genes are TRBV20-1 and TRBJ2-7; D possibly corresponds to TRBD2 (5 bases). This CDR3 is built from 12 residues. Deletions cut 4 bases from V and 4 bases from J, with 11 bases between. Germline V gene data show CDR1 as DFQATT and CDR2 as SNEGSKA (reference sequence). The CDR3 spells CSAKDGGYEQYF. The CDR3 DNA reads TGCAGTGCTAAGGACGGAGGATACGAGCAGTACTTC.

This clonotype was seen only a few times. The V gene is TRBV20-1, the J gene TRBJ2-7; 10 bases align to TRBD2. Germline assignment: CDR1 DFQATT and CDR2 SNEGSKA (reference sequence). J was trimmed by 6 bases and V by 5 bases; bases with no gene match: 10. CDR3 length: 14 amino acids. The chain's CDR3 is CSADRSGRVGEQYF. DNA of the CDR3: TGCAGTGCTGACAGAAGCGGGAGGGTAGGCGAGCAGTACTTC.

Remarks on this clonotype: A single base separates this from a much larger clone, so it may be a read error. DNA for the CDR3: TGTGCCAGCAGTTACTCCCGGGCAGGGGGGTTCCAGTACTTC. Translating it yields CASSYSRAGGFQYF. The rearrangement uses TRBV6-5 and TRBJ2-5; D is possibly TRBD1 (7 bases). Trimming removed 0 bases at V and 10 bases at J, with 15 bases between. Germline assignment: CDR1 MNHEY and CDR2 SVGAGI. This CDR3 comprises 14 residues.

The CDR3 protein is CASSRPGTGAVGGYTF. CDR3 DNA sequence: TGCGCCAGCAGCCGTCCCGGGACAGGGGCAGTAGGTGGCTACACCTTC. The chain has TRBV5-1 and TRBJ1-2; 10 bases line up with TRBD1. The CDR3 contains 16 residues. CDR1 and CDR2 from the germline V gene are SGHRS and YFSETQ. V was clipped by 4 bases and J by 7 bases; unmatched bases: 13.

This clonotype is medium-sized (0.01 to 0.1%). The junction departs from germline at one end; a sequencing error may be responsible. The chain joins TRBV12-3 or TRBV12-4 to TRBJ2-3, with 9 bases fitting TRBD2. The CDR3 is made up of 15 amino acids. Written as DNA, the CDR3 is TGTGCCAGCAGTATAGCGGGGGAGAACACAGATACGCAGTATTTT. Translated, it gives CASSIAGENTDTQYF.

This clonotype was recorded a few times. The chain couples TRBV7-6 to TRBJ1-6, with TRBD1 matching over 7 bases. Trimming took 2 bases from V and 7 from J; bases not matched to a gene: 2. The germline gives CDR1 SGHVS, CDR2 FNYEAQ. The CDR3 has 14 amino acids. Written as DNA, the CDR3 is TGTGCCAGCAGCTTATCAGGGGGAAATTCACCCCTCCACTTT. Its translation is CASSLSGGNSPLHF. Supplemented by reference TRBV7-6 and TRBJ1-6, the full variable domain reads GAGVSQSPRYKVTKRGQDVALRCDPISGHVSLYWYRQALGQGPEFLTYFNYEAQQDKSGLPNDRFSAERPEGSISTLTIQRTEQRDSAMYRCASSLSGGNSPLHFGNGTRLTVT.

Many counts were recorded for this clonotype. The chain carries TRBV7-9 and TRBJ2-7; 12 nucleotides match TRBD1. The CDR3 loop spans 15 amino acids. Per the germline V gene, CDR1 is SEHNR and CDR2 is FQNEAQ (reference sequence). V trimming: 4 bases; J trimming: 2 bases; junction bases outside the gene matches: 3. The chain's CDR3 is CASSSRDRGPYEQYF. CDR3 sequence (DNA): TGTGCCAGCAGCTCCCGGGACAGGGGGCCCTACGAGCAGTACTTC.

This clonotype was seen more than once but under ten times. DNA for the CDR3: TGTGCCAGCAGCGTCGGGGCAGGGCTCTCGGTCTCCTACAATGAGCAGTTCTTC. Its protein product is CASSVGAGLSVSYNEQFF. The chain employs TRBV12-3 or TRBV12-4 and TRBJ2-1; TRBD1 or TRBD2 may be the D gene (5 bases each). The CDR3 totals 18 residues. Between the trimmed V and J ends, which lost 6 bases and 0 bases, there was a span of 21 bases.

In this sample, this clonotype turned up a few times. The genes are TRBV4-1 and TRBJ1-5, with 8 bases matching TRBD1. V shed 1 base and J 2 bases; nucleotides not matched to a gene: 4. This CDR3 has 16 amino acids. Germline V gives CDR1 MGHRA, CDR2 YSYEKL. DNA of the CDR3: TGCGCCAGCAGCCAAGTAAGGACAGGGCGCAATCAGCCCCAGCATTTT. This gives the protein CASSQVRTGRNQPQHF.

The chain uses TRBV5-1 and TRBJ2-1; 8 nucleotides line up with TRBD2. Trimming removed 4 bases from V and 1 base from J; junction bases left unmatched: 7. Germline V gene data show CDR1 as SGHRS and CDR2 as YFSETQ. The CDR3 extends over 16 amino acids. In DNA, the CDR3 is TGCGCCAGCAGCCTTAGCGGGGATCCGTCCTACAATGAGCAGTTCTTC. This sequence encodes CASSLSGDPSYNEQFF.

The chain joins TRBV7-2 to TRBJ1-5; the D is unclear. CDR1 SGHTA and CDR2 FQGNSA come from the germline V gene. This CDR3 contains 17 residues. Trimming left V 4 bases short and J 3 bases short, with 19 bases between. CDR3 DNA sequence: TGTGCCAGCAGCTCAACCGGGAACAACCTCCCCAATCAGCCCCAGCATTTT. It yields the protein CASSSTGNNLPNQPQHF.

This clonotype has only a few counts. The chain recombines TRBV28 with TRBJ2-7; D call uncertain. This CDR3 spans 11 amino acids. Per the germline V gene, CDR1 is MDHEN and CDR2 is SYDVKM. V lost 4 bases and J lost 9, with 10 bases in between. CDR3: CASSYLTSQYF. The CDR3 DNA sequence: TGTGCCAGCAGTTACCTGACGTCGCAGTACTTC.

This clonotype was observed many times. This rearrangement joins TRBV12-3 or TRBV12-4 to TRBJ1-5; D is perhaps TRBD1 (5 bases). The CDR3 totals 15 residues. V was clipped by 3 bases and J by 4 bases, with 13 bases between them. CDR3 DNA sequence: TGTGCCAGCAGTTTTGGGACGGGGGGAAATCAGCCCCAGCATTTT. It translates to CASSFGTGGNQPQHF.